This TCR beta chain was sequenced for a study of T cells in narcolepsy. The V gene's germline CDR1 is ENHRY and CDR2 SYGVKD. Losses at the gene ends were 2 bases for V and 8 bases for J; bases not matched to a gene: 6. The CDR3 consists of 15 residues. Assay used: immunoSEQ multiplex PCR; TCRdb lists only in-frame clones, some missing. The sample contains 27,000 or so clones, 80% to 90% of which appear only once. This clone was observed a few times. The chain combines TRBV10-3 with TRBJ2-1, with 10 bases matching TRBD2. The sequencing input was CD45RA- memory CD4+ T cells from PBMCs. This TCR was sampled from a human donor with narcolepsy. Here the CDR3 reads CAISERLAGVHEQFF. The CDR3 coding sequence is TGTGCCATCAGTGAGAGGCTAGCGGGAGTCCATGAGCAGTTCTTC.